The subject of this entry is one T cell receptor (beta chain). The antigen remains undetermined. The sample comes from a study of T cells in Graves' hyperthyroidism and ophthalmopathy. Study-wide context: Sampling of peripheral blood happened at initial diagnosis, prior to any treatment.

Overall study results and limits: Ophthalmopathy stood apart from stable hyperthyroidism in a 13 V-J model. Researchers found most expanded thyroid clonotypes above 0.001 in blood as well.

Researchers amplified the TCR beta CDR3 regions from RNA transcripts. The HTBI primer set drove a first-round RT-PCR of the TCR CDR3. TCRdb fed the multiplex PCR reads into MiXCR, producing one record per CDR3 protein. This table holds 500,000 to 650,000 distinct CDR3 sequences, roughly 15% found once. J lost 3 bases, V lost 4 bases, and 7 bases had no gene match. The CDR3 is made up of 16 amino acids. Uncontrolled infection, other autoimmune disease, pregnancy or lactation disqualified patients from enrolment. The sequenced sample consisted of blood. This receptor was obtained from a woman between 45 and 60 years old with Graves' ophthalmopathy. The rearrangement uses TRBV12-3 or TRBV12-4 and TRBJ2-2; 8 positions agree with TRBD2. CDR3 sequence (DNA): TGTGCCAGCAGTTCAAGGACTAGCACATACACCGGGGAGCTGTTTTTT. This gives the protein CASSSRTSTYTGELFF.